A selection of T cell receptor beta chains follows, all from one sample in a study of siplizumab effects on memory and regulatory T cells. TCRdb keeps only in-frame clones here, not all; method: immunoSEQ multiplex PCR. Altogether more than 90,000 clones are present, about 94% being singletons, with the ten largest covering 1% to 1.5%. The specimen was non-Treg CD4+ T cells sorted from blood. Receptors originate from a human donor in good health. Both conserved end residues are part of each CDR3. Each record gives: J gene, D gene, V gene, clone size, CDR3 DNA, CDR3 protein. A D gene is named only where the DNA matches it firmly. Rows may omit the clone size; those that give it use once, few, many or a size class.

J: TRBJ2-2; D: .; V: TRBV28; size: .; DNA: TGTGCCAGCATGGGGAACGGGGAGCTGTTTTTT; CDR3: CASMGNGELFF
J: TRBJ2-5; D: .; V: TRBV27; size: .; DNA: TGTGCCAGCAGTTTTCTCACTTCCGGGAGAGTGAAGACCCAGTACTTC; CDR3: CASSFLTSGRVKTQYF
J: TRBJ1-2; D: TRBD1; V: TRBV6-4; size: .; DNA: TGTGCCAGCAGTGACTCCTACAGGGGGCTTGATGGCTACACCTTC; CDR3: CASSDSYRGLDGYTF
J: TRBJ1-2; D: .; V: TRBV28; size: .; DNA: TGTGCCAGCGGATTGCAAAATGGCTACACCTTC; CDR3: CASGLQNGYTF
J: TRBJ1-2; D: .; V: TRBV25-1; size: once; DNA: TGTGCCAGCAGTAAAAGCGGGGGGGGAATTGGCTACACCTTC; CDR3: CASSKSGGGIGYTF
J: TRBJ2-1; D: .; V: TRBV7-8; size: .; DNA: TGTGCCAGCAGCCCACAGAGCTCCTACAATGAGCAGTTCTTC; CDR3: CASSPQSSYNEQFF
J: TRBJ2-7; D: TRBD1; V: TRBV6-1; size: few; DNA: TGTGCCAGCAGTGCTGGGACAGGGGCAAGCGAGCAGTACTTC; CDR3: CASSAGTGASEQYF
J: TRBJ2-3; D: .; V: TRBV7-9; size: .; DNA: TGTGCCAGCAGCTTAGGTGTGCGGGACACAGATACGCAGTATTTT; CDR3: CASSLGVRDTDTQYF
J: TRBJ2-7; D: .; V: TRBV6-5; size: .; DNA: TGTGCCAGCAGTCGCGGACAGTGGGCCGAGCAGTACTTC; CDR3: CASSRGQWAEQYF
J: TRBJ2-3; D: .; V: TRBV5-8; size: .; DNA: TGTGCCAGCAGTTCGGTATGGCGAAACACAGATACGCAGTATTTT; CDR3: CASSSVWRNTDTQYF
J: TRBJ2-2; D: .; V: TRBV5-1; size: once; DNA: TGCGCCAGCAGCTTGCTGGGGGACCACACCGGGGAGCTGTTTTTT; CDR3: CASSLLGDHTGELFF
J: TRBJ2-7; D: .; V: TRBV29-1; size: .; DNA: TGCAGCGTGAACCGGGACGGTTCCTACGAGCAGTACTTC; CDR3: CSVNRDGSYEQYF
J: TRBJ2-5; D: .; V: TRBV6-5; size: .; DNA: TGTGCCAGCCTAAGGGATGAGACCCAGTACTTC; CDR3: CASLRDETQYF
J: TRBJ2-1; D: TRBD2; V: TRBV10-2; size: .; DNA: TGCGCCAGCAGTGACGTAGCTAGCGGCTACAATGAGCAGTTCTTC; CDR3: CASSDVASGYNEQFF
J: TRBJ1-5; D: .; V: TRBV19; size: .; DNA: TGTGCCAGTAGTTGGGTCAAGCAGCCCCAGCATTTT; CDR3: CASSWVKQPQHF
J: TRBJ2-2; D: .; V: TRBV6-4; size: .; DNA: TGTGCCAGCAGTTATACAGGGAAGAACACCGGGGAGCTGTTTTTT; CDR3: CASSYTGKNTGELFF
J: TRBJ2-4; D: TRBD2; V: TRBV28; size: .; DNA: TGTGCCAGCAGTGCTGGACTAGCTGTAAACATTCAGTACTTC; CDR3: CASSAGLAVNIQYF
J: TRBJ1-6; D: .; V: TRBV5-1; size: .; DNA: TGCGCCAGCAGCCTCGGACAGCTTTCTTCACCCCTCCACTTT; CDR3: CASSLGQLSSPLHF
J: TRBJ2-2; D: TRBD1; V: TRBV28; size: .; DNA: TGTGCCAGCAACAGAAAGACGGGACAGCGGATACCCGGGGAGCTGTTTTTT; CDR3: CASNRKTGQRIPGELFF
J: TRBJ2-7; D: TRBD1; V: TRBV27; size: once; DNA: TGTGCCAGCCGAAAGACAGGGGGCAGTTACGAGCAGTACTTC; CDR3: CASRKTGGSYEQYF
J: TRBJ2-6; D: .; V: TRBV5-1; size: once; DNA: TGCGCCAGCAGCTTGGTATCAGGCGGGGCCAACGTCCTGACTTTC; CDR3: CASSLVSGGANVLTF
J: TRBJ2-7; D: TRBD2; V: TRBV6-6; size: .; DNA: TGTGCCAGCAGACCCTTCGGACTAGCGCGAGCCTACGAGCAGTACTTC; CDR3: CASRPFGLARAYEQYF
J: TRBJ2-7; D: TRBD1; V: TRBV4-1; size: .; DNA: TGCGCCAGCAGCCAAGATCCGGACAGGACAAACTACGAGCAGTACTTC; CDR3: CASSQDPDRTNYEQYF
J: TRBJ2-3; D: TRBD1; V: TRBV5-1; size: .; DNA: TGCGCCAGCAGCCGACAGGGGGCCCCCACAGATACGCAGTATTTT; CDR3: CASSRQGAPTDTQYF
J: TRBJ2-7; D: TRBD2; V: TRBV4-2; size: .; DNA: TGTGCCAGCAGCCAAGTAACAGGAGGGGGACTAGCGGGATTCCCCTACGAGCAGTACTTC; CDR3: CASSQVTGGGLAGFPYEQYF
J: TRBJ1-1; D: TRBD1; V: TRBV14; size: .; DNA: TGTGCCAGCAGCCCAGCGACCCAGGGGGCGAAAGCTTTCTTT; CDR3: CASSPATQGAKAFF
J: TRBJ2-1; D: TRBD1; V: TRBV19; size: .; DNA: TGTGCCAGTAGCCCCGGGACAGAGACAATGTACATAGAGCAGTTCTTC; CDR3: CASSPGTETMYIEQFF
J: TRBJ2-5; D: TRBD1; V: TRBV4-1; size: few; DNA: TGCGCCAGCAGCCCCAGAGGGACAGGCCAAGAGACCCAGTACTTC; CDR3: CASSPRGTGQETQYF
J: TRBJ1-5; D: .; V: TRBV9; size: .; DNA: TGTGCCAGCAGCGTAGAGAGGGGGAGATGGGATCAGCCCCAGCATTTT; CDR3: CASSVERGRWDQPQHF
J: TRBJ2-7; D: .; V: TRBV27; size: .; DNA: TGTGCCAACCCCCCGGGGTCTCAACTTCTTACCTCCTACGAGCAGTACTTC; CDR3: CANPPGSQLLTSYEQYF
J: TRBJ2-4; D: .; V: TRBV28; size: .; DNA: TGTGCCAGCAGCCCGGGAGCGGCAAAAAACATTCAGTACTTC; CDR3: CASSPGAAKNIQYF
J: TRBJ2-3; D: .; V: TRBV5-5; size: .; DNA: TGTGCCAGCAGTTATCCCGAATCGGGGCGCTACACAGATACGCAGTATTTT; CDR3: CASSYPESGRYTDTQYF
J: TRBJ1-5; D: .; V: TRBV19; size: .; DNA: TGTGCCAGTAGTACCAAACCCCACAAGAATCAGCCCCAGCATTTT; CDR3: CASSTKPHKNQPQHF
J: TRBJ2-1; D: TRBD2; V: TRBV19; size: .; DNA: TGTGCCAGTAGTATGAGCGGGATGGACTACAATGAGCAGTTCTTC; CDR3: CASSMSGMDYNEQFF
J: TRBJ2-6; D: TRBD1; V: TRBV5-1; size: .; DNA: TGCGCCAGCAGCTTGGGGGACAGGATTGAATTTGGGGCCAACGTCCTGACTTTC; CDR3: CASSLGDRIEFGANVLTF
J: TRBJ2-1; D: .; V: TRBV7-3; size: .; DNA: TGTGCCAGCAGCTTAGTTGGTCGCACCGAGCAGTTCTTC; CDR3: CASSLVGRTEQFF
J: TRBJ2-7; D: .; V: TRBV5-1; size: .; DNA: TGCGCCAGCAGCTTGGCCATGGGGGAGGTCTCCTACGAGCAGTACTTC; CDR3: CASSLAMGEVSYEQYF
J: TRBJ1-5; D: .; V: TRBV19; size: .; DNA: TGTGCCAGTAGTAACTGGGGGGGCCGTCAGCAGTCCCAGCATTTT; CDR3: CASSNWGGRQQSQHF
J: TRBJ2-3; D: .; V: TRBV27; size: once; DNA: TGTGCCAGCAGTTTAAAAGGGGAGGATACGCAGTATTTT; CDR3: CASSLKGEDTQYF
J: TRBJ1-4; D: .; V: TRBV4-1; size: .; DNA: TGCGCCAGCAGCCAAGTATATTCGAGTCTGGGCCGCAATGAAAAACTGTTTTTT; CDR3: CASSQVYSSLGRNEKLFF
J: TRBJ2-6; D: .; V: TRBV28; size: .; DNA: TGTGCCAGCAGTATACAGAGATTCTCTGGGGCCAACGTCCTGACTTTC; CDR3: CASSIQRFSGANVLTF